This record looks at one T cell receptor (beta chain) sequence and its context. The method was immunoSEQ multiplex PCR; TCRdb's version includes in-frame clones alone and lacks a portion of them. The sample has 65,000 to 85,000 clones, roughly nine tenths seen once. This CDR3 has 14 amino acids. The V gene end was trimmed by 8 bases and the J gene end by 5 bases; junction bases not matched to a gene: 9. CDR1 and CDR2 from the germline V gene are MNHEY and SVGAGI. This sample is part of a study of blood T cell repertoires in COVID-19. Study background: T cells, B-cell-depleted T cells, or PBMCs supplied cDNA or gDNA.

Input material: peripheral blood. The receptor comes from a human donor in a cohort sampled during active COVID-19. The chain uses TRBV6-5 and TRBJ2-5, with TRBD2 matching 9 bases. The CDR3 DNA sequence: TGTGCCAGCTCGAGGGCGGGAGGGCCTGAGACCCAGTACTTC. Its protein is CASSRAGGPETQYF.